A single sample is the source of the 13 T cell receptor beta chains below, sequenced in a study of cytomegalovirus exposure and HLA in healthy donors. The repertoire was sequenced with immunoSEQ multiplex PCR; TCRdb's copy has only in-frame clones and lacks some. The repertoire consists of 90,000 to 150,000 clones, with around 88% occurring once and the leading ten covering around 2%. Sequencing was carried out using PBMCs. Every receptor here comes from a man aged 18 to 29 in good health and CMV-seronegative.

The chain recombines TRBV11-2 with TRBJ2-1; 7 bases are a match to TRBD1. Germline trimming cut 3 bases from V and 8 bases from J; bases unmatched to any gene: 10. The CDR3 extends over 15 amino acids. Germline loops: CDR1 SGHAT, CDR2 FQNNGV. The chain's CDR3 is CASSFLRQGHHEQFF. Written as DNA, the CDR3 is TGTGCCAGCAGCTTTTTGAGACAGGGACATCATGAGCAGTTCTTC.

Only a few counts were recorded for this clone. The chain carries TRBV19 and TRBJ1-2, with D unclear. This CDR3 has 16 residues. Trimming shortened V by 3 bases and J by 5 bases, and 19 bases separated the two germline ends. In germline, CDR1 is LNHDA, CDR2 SQIVND (reference sequence). The DNA for the CDR3 is TGTGCCAGTAGTATTCTCCGTACCTCAGAGGTTTATGGCTACACCTTC. This gives the protein CASSILRTSEVYGYTF.

The chain has TRBV21-1 and TRBJ1-4; the table calls TRBD1, which could not be checked here. TRBV21-1 is flagged as a pseudogene. The CDR3 spans 12 residues. CDR3 in amino acids: CARRTGVEKLFF. In DNA form, the CDR3 reads TGTGCCAGGAGGACAGGGGTTGAAAAACTGTTTTTT.

This clone was seen a single time. This chain uses TRBV27 with TRBJ2-7, with 7 bases lining up with TRBD1. The V gene's germline CDR1 is MNHEY and CDR2 SMNVEV (reference sequence). V shed 2 bases, J shed 4 bases, and the junction held 8 bases outside the gene matches. The CDR3 length is 15 residues. The CDR3 region is CASSLKPGQQYEQYF. CDR3 sequence (DNA): TGTGCCAGCAGTTTAAAACCGGGACAGCAGTACGAGCAGTACTTC.

This rearrangement joins TRBV25-1 to TRBJ2-2; 10 bases fit TRBD2. The germline gives CDR1 MGHDK, CDR2 SYGVNS. This CDR3 spans 15 amino acids. J was trimmed by 6 bases and V by 4 bases; bases with no gene match: 5. The CDR3 loop reads CASSGASGGPGELFF. In DNA, the CDR3 is TGTGCCAGCAGTGGAGCTAGCGGGGGTCCCGGGGAGCTGTTTTTT. Variable domain in full (rest from reference TRBV25-1 and TRBJ2-2): EADIYQTPRYLVIGTGKKITLECSQTMGHDKMYWYQQDPGMELHLIHYSYGVNSTEKGDLSSESTVSRIRTEHFPLTLESARPSHTSQYLCASSGASGGPGELFFGEGSRLTVL.

This clone occurred once. The CDR3, as DNA: TGTGCCAGCAGTGCTGAGGGACAGGGAACTTCAAATGGCTACACCTTC. As protein: CASSAEGQGTSNGYTF. The chain combines TRBV6-1 with TRBJ1-2; 9 bases are shared with TRBD1. Germline V gene lookup returns CDR1 MNHNS and CDR2 SASEGT. The CDR3 runs 16 residues. V was pared by 4 bases and J by 6 bases, with 12 bases of the junction left unmatched.

The chain employs TRBV28 and TRBJ1-1, with D perhaps TRBD1 (5 bases). The CDR3 spans 12 residues. V was trimmed by 3 bases and J by 7 bases, leaving 9 bases between them. Germline CDR1 is MDHEN and CDR2 is SYDVKM. CDR3 nucleotide sequence: TGTGCCAGCAGTTTCGGACATATTGAAGCTTTCTTT. It encodes CASSFGHIEAFF.

V gene TRBV5-6 combines with J gene TRBJ2-4; TRBD2 is a possible D gene (6 bases). Germline CDR1 SGHDT, CDR2 YYEEEE. The CDR3 is 15 residues long. The V end was cut by 1 base, the J end by 4 bases, with 12 bases between. The DNA of the CDR3 is TGTGCCAGCAGCTTGTCTATCGGGGGAAAAAACATTCAGTACTTC. It specifies CASSLSIGGKNIQYF. The variable domain in full, with the rest retrieved from reference TRBV5-6 and TRBJ2-4, is DAGVTQSPTHLIKTRGQQVTLRCSPKSGHDTVSWYQQALGQGPQFIFQYYEEEERQRGNFPDRFSGHQFPNYSSELNVNALLLGDSALYLCASSLSIGGKNIQYFGAGTRLSVL.

The V call is TRBV28, the J call TRBJ1-3; 11 bases are a match to TRBD1. This CDR3 spans 17 amino acids. The germline CDR1 and CDR2 sequences are MDHEN and SYDVKM. With 5 bases clipped from V and 2 bases from J, the junction kept 8 bases outside the gene matches. In DNA form, the CDR3 reads TGTGCCAGCAGTCTATTTGGACAGGGGGCGACTGGAAACACCATATATTTT. This codes for CASSLFGQGATGNTIYF.

The chain joins TRBV15 to TRBJ2-1; 8 bases are shared with TRBD1. The germline CDR1 and CDR2 sequences are LNHNV and YYDKDF (reference sequence). The CDR3 covers 16 residues. After removal of 0 bases from V and 7 bases from J, the junction contained 8 bases not matched to a gene. The CDR3 spells CATSRDRRTGRNEQFF. Written as DNA, the CDR3 is TGTGCCACCAGCAGAGACCGCCGGACAGGGCGGAATGAGCAGTTCTTC. Together with reference TRBV15 and TRBJ2-1, the CDR3 gives the full variable domain: DAMVIQNPRYQVTQFGKPVTLSCSQTLNHNVMYWYQQKSSQAPKLLFHYYDKDFNNEADTPDNFQSRRPNTSFCFLDIRSPGLGDTAMYLCATSRDRRTGRNEQFFGPGTRLTVL.

This chain links TRBV28 with TRBJ2-3; D is perhaps TRBD2 (6 bases). The CDR3 is 15 amino acids. The V gene lost 5 bases and the J gene lost 0 bases, with 12 bases spanning the gap. CDR1 and CDR2 (germline): MDHEN, SYDVKM. CDR3 region: CASSPIGTSTDTQYF. The CDR3 DNA reads TGTGCCAGCAGTCCGATCGGGACTAGCACAGATACGCAGTATTTT.

The V gene is TRBV28, the J gene TRBJ2-1, with a tentative D call TRBD1 (6 bases). Germline CDR1 reads MDHEN; CDR2 reads SYDVKM. V lost 1 base and J 7 bases, leaving 8 bases between the germline ends. CDR3 length equals 13 residues. CDR3 in amino acids: CASSLLQGNEQFF. In DNA form, the CDR3 reads TGTGCCAGCAGTTTATTGCAGGGGAATGAGCAGTTCTTC.

The rearrangement uses TRBV7-9 and TRBJ1-1; D not certain. Trimming took 3 bases from V and 11 from J, leaving 13 bases between them. This CDR3 spans 12 amino acids. CDR1 is SEHNR and CDR2 is FQNEAQ in the germline V gene (reference sequence). DNA of the CDR3: TGTGCCAGCAGCTTTTCTCGCTACGGGGCTTTCTTT. This codes for CASSFSRYGAFF. Using reference TRBV7-9 and TRBJ1-1 for the parts outside the CDR3, the full variable domain is DTGVSQNPRHKITKRGQNVTFRCDPISEHNRLYWYRQTLGQGPEFLTYFQNEAQLEKSRLLSDRFSAERPKGSFSTLEIQRTEQGDSAMYLCASSFSRYGAFFGQGTRLTVV.